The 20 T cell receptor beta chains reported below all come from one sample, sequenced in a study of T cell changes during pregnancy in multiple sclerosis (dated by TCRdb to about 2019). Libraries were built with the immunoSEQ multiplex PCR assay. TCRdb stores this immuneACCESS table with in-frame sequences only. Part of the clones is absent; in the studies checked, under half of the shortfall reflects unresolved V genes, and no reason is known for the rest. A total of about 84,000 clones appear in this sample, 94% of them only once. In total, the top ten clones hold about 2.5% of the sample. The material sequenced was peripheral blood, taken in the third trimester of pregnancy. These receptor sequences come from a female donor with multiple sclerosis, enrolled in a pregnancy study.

CDR3 residues: CASSHRAGSSLQETQYF. For the CDR3, the DNA is TGTGCCAGCAGCCACAGAGCGGGGTCGTCCCTACAAGAGACCCAGTACTTC. The genes are TRBV14 and TRBJ2-5; 7 bases align to TRBD2. V was pared by 3 bases and J by 2 bases, with 12 bases of the junction left unmatched. The CDR3 is 17 residues long. Germline V gives CDR1 SGHDN, CDR2 FVKESK. Drawing the rest from reference TRBV14 and TRBJ2-5, the complete variable domain is EAGVTQFPSHSVIEKGQTVTLRCDPISGHDNLYWYRRVMGKEIKFLLHFVKESKQDESGMPNNRFLAERTGGTYSTLKVQPAELEDSGVYFCASSHRAGSSLQETQYFGPGTRLLVL.

The CDR3 loop reads CASSAPSGTSGGAVYEQFF. In DNA, the CDR3 is TGTGCCAGCAGCGCACCGTCCGGGACTAGCGGGGGGGCAGTCTATGAGCAGTTCTTC. The chain couples TRBV7-6 to TRBJ2-1; 16 nucleotides align to TRBD2. Per the germline V gene, CDR1 is SGHVS and CDR2 is FNYEAQ. The length of the CDR3 is 19 residues. V lost 5 bases, J lost 8 bases, and 15 bases stayed unmatched.

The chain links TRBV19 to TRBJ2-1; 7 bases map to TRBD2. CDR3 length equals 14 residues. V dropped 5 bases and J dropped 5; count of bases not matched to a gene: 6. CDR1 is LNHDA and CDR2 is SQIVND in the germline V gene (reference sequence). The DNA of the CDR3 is TGTGCCAGTAGTTGGGGGGGACCGCACAATGAGCAGTTCTTC. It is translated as CASSWGGPHNEQFF.

CDR3 region: CASSDNGRGDEQFF. CDR3 DNA sequence: TGTGCCAGCAGTGACAATGGGCGGGGGGACGAGCAGTTCTTC. The chain has TRBV6-4 and TRBJ2-1, with 8 bases that match TRBD2. CDR1 and CDR2 (germline): MRHNA, SNTAGT. CDR3 length: 14 amino acids. Unmatched junction bases numbered 7, after V lost 2 bases and J lost 10 bases.

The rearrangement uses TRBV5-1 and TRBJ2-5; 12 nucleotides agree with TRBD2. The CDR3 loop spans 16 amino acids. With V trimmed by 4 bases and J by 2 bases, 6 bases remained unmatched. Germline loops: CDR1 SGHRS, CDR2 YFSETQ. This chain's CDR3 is CASSPTLAGGQETQYF. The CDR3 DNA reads TGCGCCAGCAGCCCGACACTAGCGGGGGGTCAAGAGACCCAGTACTTC.

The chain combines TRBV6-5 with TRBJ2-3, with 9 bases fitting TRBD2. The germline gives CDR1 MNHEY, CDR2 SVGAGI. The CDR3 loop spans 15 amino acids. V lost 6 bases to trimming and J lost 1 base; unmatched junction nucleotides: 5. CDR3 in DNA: TGTGCCAGCAGACCGGGACTAGCTCGCACAGATACGCAGTATTTT. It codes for CASRPGLARTDTQYF.

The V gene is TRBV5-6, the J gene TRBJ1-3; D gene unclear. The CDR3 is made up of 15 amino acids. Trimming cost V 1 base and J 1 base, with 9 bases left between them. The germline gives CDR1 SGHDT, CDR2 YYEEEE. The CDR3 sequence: CASSLMAGSGNTIYF. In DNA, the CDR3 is TGTGCCAGCAGCTTGATGGCAGGTTCTGGAAACACCATATATTTT. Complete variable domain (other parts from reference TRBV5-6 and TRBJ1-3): DAGVTQSPTHLIKTRGQQVTLRCSPKSGHDTVSWYQQALGQGPQFIFQYYEEEERQRGNFPDRFSGHQFPNYSSELNVNALLLGDSALYLCASSLMAGSGNTIYFGEGSWLTVV.

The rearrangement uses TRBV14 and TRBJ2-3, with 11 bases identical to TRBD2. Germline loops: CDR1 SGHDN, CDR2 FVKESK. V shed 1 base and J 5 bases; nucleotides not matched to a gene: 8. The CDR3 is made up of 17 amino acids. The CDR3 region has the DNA TGTGCCAGCAGCCAAGGACTAGCGGGGCCTGGAGGAGATACGCAGTATTTT. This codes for CASSQGLAGPGGDTQYF.

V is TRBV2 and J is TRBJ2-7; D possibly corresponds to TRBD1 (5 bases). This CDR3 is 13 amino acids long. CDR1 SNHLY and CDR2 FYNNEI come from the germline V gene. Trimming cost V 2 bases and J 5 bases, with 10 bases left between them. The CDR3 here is CASSELGANEQYF. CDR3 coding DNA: TGTGCCAGCAGTGAATTAGGGGCAAACGAGCAGTACTTC.

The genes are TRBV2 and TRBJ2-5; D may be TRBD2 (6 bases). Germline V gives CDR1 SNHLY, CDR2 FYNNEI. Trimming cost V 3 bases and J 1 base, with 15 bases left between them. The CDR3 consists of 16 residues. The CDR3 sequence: CASSDDFGGTQETQYF. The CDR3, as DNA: TGTGCCAGCAGTGACGATTTTGGGGGGACCCAAGAGACCCAGTACTTC.

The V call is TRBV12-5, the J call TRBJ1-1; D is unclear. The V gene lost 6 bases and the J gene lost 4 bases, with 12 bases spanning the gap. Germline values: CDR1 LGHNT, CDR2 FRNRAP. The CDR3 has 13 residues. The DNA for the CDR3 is TGTGCTAGTGGCCCCTCCCCTAGCACTGAAGCTTTCTTT. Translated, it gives CASGPSPSTEAFF.

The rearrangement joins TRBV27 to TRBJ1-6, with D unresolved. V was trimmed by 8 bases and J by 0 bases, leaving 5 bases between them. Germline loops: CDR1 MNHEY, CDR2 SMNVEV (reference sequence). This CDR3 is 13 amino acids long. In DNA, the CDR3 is TGTGCCAGCGCGAGCTCCTATAATTCACCCCTCCACTTT. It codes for CASASSYNSPLHF.

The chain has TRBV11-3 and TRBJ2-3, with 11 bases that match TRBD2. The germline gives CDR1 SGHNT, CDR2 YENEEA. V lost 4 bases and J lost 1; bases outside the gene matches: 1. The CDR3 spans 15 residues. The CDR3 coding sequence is TGTGCCAGCAGCTCGGGACTAGCGGGCACAGATACGCAGTATTTT. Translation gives CASSSGLAGTDTQYF. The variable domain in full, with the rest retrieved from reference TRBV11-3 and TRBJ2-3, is EAGVVQSPRYKIIEKKQPVAFWCNPISGHNTLYWYLQNLGQGPELLIRYENEEAVDDSQLPKDRFSAERLKGVDSTLKIQPAELGDSAVYLCASSSGLAGTDTQYFGPGTRLTVL.

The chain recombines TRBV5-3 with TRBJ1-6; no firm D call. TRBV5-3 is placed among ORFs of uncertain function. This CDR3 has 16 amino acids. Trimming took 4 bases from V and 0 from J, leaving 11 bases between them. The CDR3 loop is CARSHAGRSYNSPLHF. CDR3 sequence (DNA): TGTGCCAGAAGCCATGCAGGCCGCTCCTATAATTCACCCCTCCACTTT.

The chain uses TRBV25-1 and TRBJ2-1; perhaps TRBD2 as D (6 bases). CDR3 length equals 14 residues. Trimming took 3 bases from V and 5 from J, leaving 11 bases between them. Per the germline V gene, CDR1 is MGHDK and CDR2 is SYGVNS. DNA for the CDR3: TGTGCCAGCAGTGATCCCGGGAGAAACAATGAGCAGTTCTTC. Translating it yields CASSDPGRNNEQFF.

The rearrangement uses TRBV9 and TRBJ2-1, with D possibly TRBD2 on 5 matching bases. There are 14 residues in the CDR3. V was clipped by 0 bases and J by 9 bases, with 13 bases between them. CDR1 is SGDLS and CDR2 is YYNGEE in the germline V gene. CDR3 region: CASSVVVSGSEQFF. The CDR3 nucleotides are TGTGCCAGCAGCGTAGTAGTGAGTGGGAGTGAGCAGTTCTTC. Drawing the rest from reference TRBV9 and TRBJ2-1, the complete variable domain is DSGVTQTPKHLITATGQRVTLRCSPRSGDLSVYWYQQSLDQGLQFLIQYYNGEERAKGNILERFSAQQFPDLHSELNLSSLELGDSALYFCASSVVVSGSEQFFGPGTRLTVL.

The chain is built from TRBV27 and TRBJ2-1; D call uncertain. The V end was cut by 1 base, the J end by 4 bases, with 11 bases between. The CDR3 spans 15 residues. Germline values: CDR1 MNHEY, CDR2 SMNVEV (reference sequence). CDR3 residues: CASSLYPLLYNEQFF. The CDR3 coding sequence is TGTGCCAGCAGTTTATACCCTCTACTATACAATGAGCAGTTCTTC.

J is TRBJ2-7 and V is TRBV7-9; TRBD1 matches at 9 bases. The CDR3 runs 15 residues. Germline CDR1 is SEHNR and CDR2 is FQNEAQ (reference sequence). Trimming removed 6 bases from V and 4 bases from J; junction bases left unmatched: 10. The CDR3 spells CASRPGTGLEYEQYF. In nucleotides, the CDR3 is TGTGCCAGCAGACCCGGGACAGGGCTGGAGTACGAGCAGTACTTC.

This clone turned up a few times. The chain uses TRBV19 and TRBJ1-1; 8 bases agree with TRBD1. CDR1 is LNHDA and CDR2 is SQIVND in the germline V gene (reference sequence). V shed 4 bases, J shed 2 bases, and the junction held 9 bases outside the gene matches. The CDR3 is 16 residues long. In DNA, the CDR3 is TGTGCCAGTAGTAGCCCAACCGGACAGGGAAACACTGAAGCTTTCTTT. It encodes CASSSPTGQGNTEAFF. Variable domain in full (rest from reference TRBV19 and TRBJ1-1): DGGITQSPKYLFRKEGQNVTLSCEQNLNHDAMYWYRQDPGQGLRLIYYSQIVNDFQKGDIAEGYSVSREKKESFPLTVTSAQKNPTAFYLCASSSPTGQGNTEAFFGQGTRLTVV.

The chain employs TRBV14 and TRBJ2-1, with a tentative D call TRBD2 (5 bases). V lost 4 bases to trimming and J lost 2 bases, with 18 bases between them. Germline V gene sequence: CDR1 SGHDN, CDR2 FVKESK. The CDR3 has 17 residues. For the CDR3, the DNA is TGTGCCAGCAGCCCGACCCTACAGAGGGAGACCTACAATGAGCAGTTCTTC. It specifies CASSPTLQRETYNEQFF.